The 8 T cell receptor beta chains given below trace back to one sample, sequenced in a study of blood T cell repertoires in COVID-19 (dated by TCRdb to 2020 to 2022). Receptor libraries were prepared by the immunoSEQ multiplex PCR assay. Here the immuneACCESS table is served through TCRdb, limited to in-frame sequences with V and J called. Missing clones are a known gap in these copies; in checked studies unresolved V genes cover under half, and the rest lacks a known reason. This sample gives around 150,000 clones in total; 81% of them show up just once. 8.4% of the sample goes to the ten largest clones. Sequencing input: peripheral blood. These receptors were collected from a woman aged 55-70 years with active or convalescent COVID-19.

This clone was counted a single time. The chain joins TRBV7-2 to TRBJ1-2, with TRBD1 matching over 8 bases. CDR3 length: 15 amino acids. Looked up from germline, CDR1 is SGHTA and CDR2 is FQGNSA. The V segment lost 0 bases and the J segment 2 bases; nucleotides outside the gene matches: 2. The CDR3 DNA reads TGTGCCAGCAGCTTAGCGTGGGACAGGAACTATGGCTACACCTTC. Its translation is CASSLAWDRNYGYTF.

Only a few counts were recorded for this clone. The chain carries TRBV30 and TRBJ1-6; 8 bases are shared with TRBD1. Germline V CDR1 and CDR2: GTSNPN, SVGIG (reference sequence). V lost 4 bases and J lost 10; bases outside the gene matches: 18. The CDR3 consists of 17 residues. The CDR3 nucleotides read TGTGCCTGGACCTTCAAATGGGAAGACAGGGGAGACTCACCCCTCCACTTT. Translation gives CAWTFKWEDRGDSPLHF.

The chain carries TRBV2 and TRBJ1-2, with D hard to call. The CDR3 loop spans 12 amino acids. Trimming took off 7 bases at V and 7 bases at J, with 13 bases between the two ends. The germline V gene has CDR1 SNHLY and CDR2 FYNNEI. The CDR3 DNA reads as TGTGCCAGCACTCGGGGAGTGAGTGGCTACACCTTC. It codes for CASTRGVSGYTF. Looking up the rest from reference TRBV2 and TRBJ1-2 gives the full variable domain: EPEVTQTPSHQVTQMGQEVILRCVPISNHLYFYWYRQILGQKVEFLVSFYNNEISEKSEIFDDQFSVERPDGSNFTLKIRSTKLEDSAMYFCASTRGVSGYTFGSGTRLTVV.

The chain couples TRBV6-6 to TRBJ1-1; D perhaps matches TRBD1 (6 bases). This CDR3 spans 16 amino acids. Looked up from germline, CDR1 is MNHNY and CDR2 is SVGAGI (reference sequence). Trimming pared 6 bases from V and 5 bases from J, leaving 22 bases between. This CDR3 reads CASRPTPQGLSTEAFF. DNA for the CDR3: TGTGCCAGCAGACCGACTCCACAGGGATTAAGTACTGAAGCTTTCTTT.

The V and J genes are TRBV7-9 and TRBJ1-1; 9 positions agree with TRBD1. The V gene's germline CDR1 is SEHNR and CDR2 FQNEAQ (reference sequence). The V gene end was trimmed by 6 bases and the J gene end by 5 bases; junction bases not matched to a gene: 10. This CDR3 has 15 residues. Here the CDR3 reads CASRAGTGISTEAFF. As DNA, the CDR3 is TGTGCCAGCAGAGCCGGGACAGGGATCTCGACTGAAGCTTTCTTT.

This clone was recorded once. The chain uses TRBV28 and TRBJ1-2, with D perhaps TRBD1 (6 bases). The CDR3 runs to 15 residues. CDR1 and CDR2 from the germline V gene are MDHEN and SYDVKM. V gave up 10 bases and J gave up 8 bases, with 26 bases separating them. Written as DNA, the CDR3 is TGTGCCACCTTCGGTATCCCCGACAGGTGGGTAGGCTACACCTTC. Translating gives CATFGIPDRWVGYTF.

The rearrangement joins TRBV5-5 to TRBJ2-1; D gene uncertain. The germline gives CDR1 SGHKS, CDR2 YYEKEE (reference sequence). V was shortened by 0 bases and J by 10 bases, with 8 bases between the two germline ends. The CDR3 runs to 12 residues. CDR3 nucleotides: TGTGCCAGCAGCTTGGGACTCCAGGAGCAGTTCTTC. Its protein is CASSLGLQEQFF.

The chain combines TRBV28 with TRBJ2-3, with TRBD2 identical over 7 bases. The V segment lost 4 bases and the J segment 3 bases; nucleotides outside the gene matches: 7. This CDR3 comprises 15 residues. Germline V gene data show CDR1 as MDHEN and CDR2 as SYDVKM. The CDR3 reads CASSSAGEGTDTQYF. CDR3 nucleotides: TGTGCCAGCAGTTCGGCGGGAGAAGGTACAGATACGCAGTATTTT.